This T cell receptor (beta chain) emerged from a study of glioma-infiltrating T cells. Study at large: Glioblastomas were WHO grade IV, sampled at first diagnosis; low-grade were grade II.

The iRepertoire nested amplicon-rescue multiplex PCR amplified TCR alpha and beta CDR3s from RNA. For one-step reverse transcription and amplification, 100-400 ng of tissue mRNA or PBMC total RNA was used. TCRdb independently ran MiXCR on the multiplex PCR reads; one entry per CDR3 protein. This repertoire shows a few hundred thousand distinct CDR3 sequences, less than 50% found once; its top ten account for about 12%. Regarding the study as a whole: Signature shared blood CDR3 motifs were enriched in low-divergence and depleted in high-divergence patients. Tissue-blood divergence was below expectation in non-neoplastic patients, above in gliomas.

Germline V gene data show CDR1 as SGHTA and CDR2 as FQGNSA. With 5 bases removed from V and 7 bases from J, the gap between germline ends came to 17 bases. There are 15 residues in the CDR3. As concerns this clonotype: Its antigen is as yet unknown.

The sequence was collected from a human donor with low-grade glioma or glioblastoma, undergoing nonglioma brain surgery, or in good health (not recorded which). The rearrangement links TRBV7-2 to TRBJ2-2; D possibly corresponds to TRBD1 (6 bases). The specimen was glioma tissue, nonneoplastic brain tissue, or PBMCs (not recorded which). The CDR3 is CASSPPSEGVGELFF. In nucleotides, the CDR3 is TGTGCCAGCAGCCCCCCCAGCGAGGGGGTCGGGGAGCTGTTTTTT. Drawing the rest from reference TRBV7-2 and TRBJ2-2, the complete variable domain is GAGVSQSPSNKVTEKGKDVELRCDPISGHTALYWYRQSLGQGLEFLIYFQGNSAPDKSGLPSDRFSAERTGGSVSTLTIQRTQQEDSAVYLCASSPPSEGVGELFFGEGSRLTVL.